The T cell receptor (beta chain) under discussion was sequenced for a study of molecular identifiers for immune sequencing clone quantification. Study outcomes and limitations: Shared barcodes on identical TCR molecules could underestimate the sizes of highly expanded clones. Reports indicate spiked Jurkat TCR RNA from one cell could be found among 1 million or so naive cells.

Germline CDR1 is LNHNV and CDR2 is YYDKDF (reference sequence). The CDR3 contains 17 residues. V lost 0 bases and J lost 0, with 12 bases in between. Sorted naive CD8 T cells were those defined as CD8+CD4-CCR7+CD45RA+. TCRdb passed the PCR reads through MiXCR, listing each CDR3 protein once. The sample lists approximately 500,000 distinct CDR3 sequences; around 23% were seen once. This clonotype was seen ten or more times. No antigen is known for it. The V gene is TRBV15, the J gene TRBJ1-5; a possible D gene is TRBD1 (5 bases). The TCR comes from a human donor in good health. Some libraries in this study had Jurkat cell RNA spiked in. The sequencing sample was made of naive CD8+ T cells from blood, with Jurkat cell RNA spiked in. The subset was: FACS-sorted CD8+CD4-CCR7+CD45RA+ naive T cells. The CDR3 region has the DNA TGTGCCACCAGCAGAGATCTGGGGACGGCTAGCAATCAGCCCCAGCATTTT. It yields the protein CATSRDLGTASNQPQHF.